This T cell receptor (beta chain) originates from a study of cytomegalovirus exposure and HLA in healthy donors. Study context: In terms of ancestry, the Caucasian-associated cluster contained about 81% of the approximately 400 genotyped donors. Overall study results and limits: With later analysis, a missense DCLRE1C variant became linked to TCR beta V- and J-gene trimming. Several of the most significant clusters were apparently associated with common viral pathogens in a later analysis. Cytomegalovirus-associated status was assigned to more than 150 TCR beta chains.

With 60 Vbeta and 13 Jbeta primers, the PCR was carried out. Clones were read by immunoSEQ multiplex PCR, and TCRdb kept only the in-frame ones, dropping some. In the table there are more than 90,000 clones, over 65% of which are singletons. Per germline, CDR1 LGHNA and CDR2 YNFKEQ. The V segment lost 4 bases and the J segment 3 bases; nucleotides outside the gene matches: 6. This CDR3 spans 15 amino acids. About this clone: What it binds is unknown.

Sequenced: PBMCs. This TCR was recovered from a man aged 50 or older in good health and CMV-seronegative. This chain joins TRBV4-2 and TRBJ2-7; 10 bases fit TRBD1. In nucleotides, the CDR3 is TGTGCCAGCAGCCTCCCGGGACAGGGGCTCTACGAGCAGTACTTC. It encodes CASSLPGQGLYEQYF.